This T cell receptor beta chain was identified during a study of blood T cell repertoires in COVID-19. Study-wide context: Samples representing acute and convalescent COVID-19 were sourced from the United States, Italy and Spain. Sources were T cells, B-cell-depleted T cells, or PBMCs; the material itself was cDNA or gDNA.

The CDR3 has 15 residues. The V and J ends lost 6 bases and 3 bases, in that order; junction bases with no gene match: 10. From germline, CDR1 is MDHEN and CDR2 SYDVKM. The protocol was immunoSEQ multiplex PCR, while the TCRdb copy is restricted to in-frame clones and leaves out a portion. The sample holds under 400,000 clones, over 75% seen once. Seattle patients were enrolled while actively infected and followed longitudinally. This clonotype was obtained from a woman aged 25 to 39 with COVID-19, enrolled during active disease. The gene calls are TRBV28 and TRBJ2-7; 8 bases line up with TRBD1. Sequences were obtained from peripheral blood. In DNA, the CDR3 is TGTGCCAGCAGCCCCACGACAGGGGTGGGCTACGAGCAGTACTTC. Amino acids: CASSPTTGVGYEQYF.